These 2 T cell receptor beta chains share one sample of origin, sequenced in a study of glioma-infiltrating T cells. TCR alpha and beta CDR3 regions were amplified from RNA using iRepertoire nested multiplex PCR. One entry per CDR3 protein, called by TCRdb with MiXCR from the multiplex PCR reads. Of 170,000 or so distinct CDR3 sequences listed, about 46% are singletons. Material for sequencing was glioma tissue, nonneoplastic brain tissue, or PBMCs (not recorded which). These receptors were taken from a human donor with low-grade glioma or glioblastoma, undergoing nonglioma brain surgery, or in good health (not recorded which).

The chain employs TRBV12-3 or TRBV12-4 and TRBJ1-5; the match to TRBD1 covers 9 bases. The CDR3 contains 13 residues. J lost 7 bases, V lost 5 bases, and 3 bases had no gene match. This CDR3 reads CASSGQGWQPQHF. The CDR3, as DNA: TGTGCCAGCAGTGGACAGGGGTGGCAGCCCCAGCATTTT.

Notes on this clonotype: With a much larger clone just one base away, this may be a read error. The chain recombines TRBV18 with TRBJ1-1; tentatively, D is TRBD1 (5 bases). Per the germline V gene, CDR1 is KGHSH and CDR2 is LQKENI. CDR3 length equals 13 residues. CDR3 in DNA: TGTGCCAGCTCTTCAGGGATTAACACTGAAGTTTTCTTT. It codes for CASSSGINTEVFF.